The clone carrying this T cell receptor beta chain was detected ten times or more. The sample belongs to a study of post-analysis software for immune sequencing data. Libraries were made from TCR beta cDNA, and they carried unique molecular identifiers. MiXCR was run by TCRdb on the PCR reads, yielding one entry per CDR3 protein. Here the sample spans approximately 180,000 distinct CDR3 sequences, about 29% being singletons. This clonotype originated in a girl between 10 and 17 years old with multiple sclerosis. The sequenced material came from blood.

The CDR3 protein is CASSSQPRIGSNEQFF. The CDR3 DNA sequence: TGTGCCAGCAGCTCACAACCTAGAATTGGGAGTAATGAGCAGTTCTTC. The V call is TRBV7-2, the J call TRBJ2-1; TRBD2 is a possible D gene (5 bases). The CDR3 consists of 16 residues. V shed 4 bases and J shed 7 bases, with 20 bases lying between them. The germline V gene encodes CDR1 SGHTA and CDR2 FQGNSA.